These T cell receptor beta chains were read from a single sample in a study of circulating tumor DNA in untreated peripheral T-cell lymphoma. Measured with immunoSEQ multiplex PCR; TCRdb has only the in-frame clones, and not every one. The top ten hold 13% of the sample, which has approximately 480 clones, roughly 72% seen once. Sequencing input: cell-free DNA from blood serum. These receptors were collected from a human donor with peripheral T-cell lymphoma. CDR3s include the opening cysteine and the closing phenylalanine or tryptophan. D genes are given only for firm matches. The listing skips clone size in some rows; elsewhere it reads once, few, many or a size class.

j_gene: TRBJ2-1
v_gene: TRBV19
d_gene: TRBD2
abundance: -
CDR3nt: TGTGCCAGTAGCCTCCCCCCTAGCGGGAGAGGGCAGTTCTTC
CDR3aa: CASSLPPSGRGQFF

j_gene: TRBJ1-1
v_gene: TRBV21-1
d_gene: -
abundance: -
CDR3nt: TGTGCCAGCAGCAAAGTACAGGGGGCCTTCCGGGACACTGAAGCTTTCTTT
CDR3aa: CASSKVQGAFRDTEAFF

j_gene: TRBJ1-6
v_gene: TRBV5-6
d_gene: -
abundance: few
CDR3nt: TGTGCCAGCAGCTTGAACGCACTCGGGCATAATTCACCCCTCCACTTT
CDR3aa: CASSLNALGHNSPLHF

j_gene: TRBJ2-5
v_gene: TRBV9
d_gene: TRBD2
abundance: once
CDR3nt: TGTGCCAGCAGCCCATCTAGCGGAGGGACAGAGACCCAGTACTTC
CDR3aa: CASSPSSGGTETQYF

j_gene: TRBJ1-2
v_gene: TRBV5-6
d_gene: -
abundance: -
CDR3nt: TGTGCCACCCAGAGGGGTGTCATCAATGCCGGCTACACCTTC
CDR3aa: CATQRGVINAGYTF

j_gene: TRBJ1-1
v_gene: TRBV29-1
d_gene: TRBD1
abundance: once
CDR3nt: TGCAGCGTTAAGCAGGGGGCAACGAACACTGAAGCTTTCTTT
CDR3aa: CSVKQGATNTEAFF

j_gene: TRBJ1-5
v_gene: TRBV28
d_gene: TRBD1
abundance: -
CDR3nt: TGTGCCAGCATTGAGACAGGGGATAGCAATCAGCCCCAGCATTTT
CDR3aa: CASIETGDSNQPQHF

j_gene: TRBJ1-2
v_gene: TRBV4-2
d_gene: -
abundance: -
CDR3nt: TGTGCCAGCAGCCAAGGGGAAACTAACTATGGCTACACCTTC
CDR3aa: CASSQGETNYGYTF

j_gene: TRBJ2-7
v_gene: TRBV28
d_gene: -
abundance: -
CDR3nt: TGTGCCAGCAGTTGGACAGATATTTACGAGCAGTACTTC
CDR3aa: CASSWTDIYEQYF

j_gene: TRBJ2-3
v_gene: TRBV27
d_gene: -
abundance: -
CDR3nt: TGTGCCAGCAGTTTAGGGGCCCTGAGCACAGATACGCAGTATTTT
CDR3aa: CASSLGALSTDTQYF

j_gene: TRBJ2-5
v_gene: TRBV19
d_gene: -
abundance: -
CDR3nt: TGTGCCAGTAGTATGATGGAGACCCAGTACTTC
CDR3aa: CASSMMETQYF

j_gene: TRBJ1-2
v_gene: TRBV5-4
d_gene: -
abundance: few
CDR3nt: TGTGCCAGCAGCTTGGACAGGAACTATGGCTACACCTTC
CDR3aa: CASSLDRNYGYTF

j_gene: TRBJ2-5
v_gene: TRBV13
d_gene: -
abundance: -
CDR3nt: TGTGCCAGCAGCTCGGGACATACGCAAGAGACCCAGTACTTC
CDR3aa: CASSSGHTQETQYF

j_gene: TRBJ2-2
v_gene: TRBV19
d_gene: -
abundance: -
CDR3nt: TGTGCCACCGAAAGAACGGGCACCGGGGAGCTGTTTTTT
CDR3aa: CATERTGTGELFF

j_gene: TRBJ2-1
v_gene: TRBV19
d_gene: -
abundance: -
CDR3nt: TGTGCCACCGTGGTAGGTTACAATGAGCAGTTCTTC
CDR3aa: CATVVGYNEQFF

j_gene: TRBJ1-1
v_gene: TRBV19
d_gene: -
abundance: once
CDR3nt: -
CDR3aa: CASSLRARGTEAFF

j_gene: TRBJ2-1
v_gene: TRBV7-8
d_gene: -
abundance: once
CDR3nt: TGTGCCAGCAGCTTAGAGTCAATTAGGCAGTTCTTC
CDR3aa: CASSLESIRQFF

j_gene: TRBJ1-2
v_gene: TRBV7-3
d_gene: TRBD1
abundance: -
CDR3nt: TGTGCCAGCAGCTTAACAAAACAGGGGATCGGTGGCTACACCTTC
CDR3aa: CASSLTKQGIGGYTF

j_gene: TRBJ2-7
v_gene: TRBV6-5
d_gene: TRBD1
abundance: -
CDR3nt: TGTGCCAGCAGGGGGACAGCATCCTACGAGCAGTACTTC
CDR3aa: CASRGTASYEQYF

j_gene: TRBJ1-1
v_gene: TRBV21-1
d_gene: -
abundance: once
CDR3nt: TGTGCCAGCAGTGGAGCTGTAGCTACACTTCGCACTGAAGCTTTCTTT
CDR3aa: CASSGAVATLRTEAFF

j_gene: TRBJ2-3
v_gene: TRBV27
d_gene: TRBD2
abundance: large
CDR3nt: TGTGCCAGCAGTTCGGGGACTAGCGGGAGGCCGGATATTAGCACAGATACGCAGTATTTT
CDR3aa: CASSSGTSGRPDISTDTQYF

j_gene: TRBJ1-2
v_gene: TRBV29-1
d_gene: TRBD1
abundance: -
CDR3nt: TGCAGCGTGGGGACAGGGGATGTCTATGGCTACACCTTC
CDR3aa: CSVGTGDVYGYTF

j_gene: TRBJ2-1
v_gene: TRBV28
d_gene: TRBD2
abundance: -
CDR3nt: TGTGCCAGCAGTTTTGATAGCGGGGGCTACAGCTCCTACAATGAGCAGTTCTTC
CDR3aa: CASSFDSGGYSSYNEQFF

j_gene: TRBJ2-5
v_gene: TRBV27
d_gene: TRBD2
abundance: -
CDR3nt: TGTGCCAGCAGTCCTAGGACTAGCGGAGTAAAAGAGACCCAGTACTTC
CDR3aa: CASSPRTSGVKETQYF

j_gene: TRBJ1-1
v_gene: TRBV6-5
d_gene: -
abundance: -
CDR3nt: TGTGCCAGCAGTTACTCGATTGGATATGAAGCTTTCTTT
CDR3aa: CASSYSIGYEAFF

j_gene: TRBJ2-7
v_gene: TRBV6-6
d_gene: -
abundance: -
CDR3nt: TGTGCCAGCAGTTACACAGATCGGGACCTCGAGCAGTACTTC
CDR3aa: CASSYTDRDLEQYF

j_gene: TRBJ2-6
v_gene: TRBV11-2
d_gene: -
abundance: -
CDR3nt: TGTGCCAGTTTGACGGCCCCCAGCCGGGCCAACGTCCTGACTTTC
CDR3aa: CASLTAPSRANVLTF

j_gene: TRBJ2-3
v_gene: TRBV14
d_gene: -
abundance: -
CDR3nt: TGTGCCAGCAGCCAAGAATCTACATTAGATACGCAGTATTTT
CDR3aa: CASSQESTLDTQYF

j_gene: TRBJ2-1
v_gene: TRBV7-9
d_gene: -
abundance: -
CDR3nt: TGTGCCAGCAGCTTAGCGGGAGGGCAGTTCTTC
CDR3aa: CASSLAGGQFF

j_gene: TRBJ2-5
v_gene: TRBV5-5
d_gene: TRBD1
abundance: -
CDR3nt: TGTGCCAGCAGCCTTGACAGGGGTCAGACCCAGTACTTC
CDR3aa: CASSLDRGQTQYF

j_gene: TRBJ1-6
v_gene: TRBV5-1
d_gene: TRBD1
abundance: once
CDR3nt: TGCGCCAGCAGCTTGGATTACAGGGGCTCCTATAATTCACCCCTCCACTTT
CDR3aa: CASSLDYRGSYNSPLHF

j_gene: TRBJ2-7
v_gene: TRBV7-6
d_gene: TRBD2
abundance: -
CDR3nt: TGTGCCAGCAGCGGGGGACTAGCGTCGTACGAGCAGTACTTC
CDR3aa: CASSGGLASYEQYF